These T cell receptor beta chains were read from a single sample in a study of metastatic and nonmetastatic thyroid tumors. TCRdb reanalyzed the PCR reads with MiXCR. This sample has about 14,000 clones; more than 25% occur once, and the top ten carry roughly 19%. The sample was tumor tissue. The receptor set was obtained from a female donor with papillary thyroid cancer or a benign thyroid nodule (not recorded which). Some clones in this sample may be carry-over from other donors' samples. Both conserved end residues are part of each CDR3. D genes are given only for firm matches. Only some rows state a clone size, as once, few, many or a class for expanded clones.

CDR3 DNA: TGTGCCAGCTCAGCGGGGACGGCCCAGGGAAACACCATATATTTT
CDR3 protein: CASSAGTAQGNTIYF
D gene: .
CDR3 length: 15
J gene: TRBJ1-3
V gene: TRBV18
clone size: .

CDR3 DNA: TGTGCCAGCAGAATCACAGGGAGCTCCTATAATTCACCCCTCCACTTT
CDR3 protein: CASRITGSSYNSPLHF
D gene: .
CDR3 length: 16
J gene: TRBJ1-6
V gene: TRBV27
clone size: few

CDR3 DNA: TGTGCCAGCAGCCTGGAGGGGGACAGGGGGCGATTCTATGGCTACACCTTC
CDR3 protein: CASSLEGDRGRFYGYTF
D gene: TRBD1
CDR3 length: 17
J gene: TRBJ1-2
V gene: TRBV5-4
clone size: .

CDR3 DNA: TGTGCCAGCATTGGGCAATTGAACAATGAGCAGTTCTTC
CDR3 protein: CASIGQLNNEQFF
D gene: .
CDR3 length: 13
J gene: TRBJ2-1
V gene: TRBV28
clone size: medium-sized

CDR3 DNA: TGTGCCAGCAGTTTATCTACAGGGAACTACGAGCAGTACTTC
CDR3 protein: CASSLSTGNYEQYF
D gene: .
CDR3 length: 14
J gene: TRBJ2-7
V gene: TRBV27
clone size: .

CDR3 DNA: TGCGCCAGCAGCCAAGCACCAGGTTATATAAACACCATATATTTT
CDR3 protein: CASSQAPGYINTIYF
D gene: .
CDR3 length: 15
J gene: TRBJ1-3
V gene: TRBV4-1
clone size: many

CDR3 DNA: TGTGCTAGTGGTTTGGGTGTGGGAGGGAAAGAGACCCAGTACTTC
CDR3 protein: CASGLGVGGKETQYF
D gene: TRBD2
CDR3 length: 15
J gene: TRBJ2-5
V gene: TRBV12-5
clone size: .

CDR3 DNA: TGTGCCAGCAGCTTAGGTCGGGGGACAGGGGAAAAACTGTTTTTT
CDR3 protein: CASSLGRGTGEKLFF
D gene: TRBD1
CDR3 length: 15
J gene: TRBJ1-4
V gene: TRBV7-9
clone size: many

CDR3 DNA: TGTGCCAGCAGCTTGGCCGGGTCAGATACGCAGTATTTT
CDR3 protein: CASSLAGSDTQYF
D gene: .
CDR3 length: 13
J gene: TRBJ2-3
V gene: TRBV7-2
clone size: medium-sized

CDR3 DNA: TGTGCCAGCAGCCCCGGACAGGGGGGTCAGCCCCAGCATTTT
CDR3 protein: CASSPGQGGQPQHF
D gene: TRBD1
CDR3 length: 14
J gene: TRBJ1-5
V gene: TRBV6-1
clone size: few

CDR3 DNA: TGTGCCAGCAGCCCGACACAGGGACCTAATGAAAAACTGTTTTTT
CDR3 protein: CASSPTQGPNEKLFF
D gene: .
CDR3 length: 15
J gene: TRBJ1-4
V gene: TRBV3-1
clone size: many

CDR3 DNA: TGTGCCAGCAGTTACCACGGGAGCTCTGGGGCCAACGTCCTGACTTTC
CDR3 protein: CASSYHGSSGANVLTF
D gene: .
CDR3 length: 16
J gene: TRBJ2-6
V gene: TRBV6-2/TRBV6-3
clone size: .

CDR3 DNA: TGTGCCAGTCTGTTCGAGAGCTCCTACGAGCAGTACTTC
CDR3 protein: CASLFESSYEQYF
D gene: .
CDR3 length: 13
J gene: TRBJ2-7
V gene: TRBV12-1
clone size: few

CDR3 DNA: TGTGCCAGCAGTGAAGTTAGTAGCGGGAGACAGACGTACTTC
CDR3 protein: CASSEVSSGRQTYF
D gene: TRBD2
CDR3 length: 14
J gene: TRBJ2-7
V gene: TRBV6-1
clone size: .

CDR3 DNA: TGTGCCAGCAGTGAAAGCGGAACGAGCACCGGGGAGCTGTTTTTT
CDR3 protein: CASSESGTSTGELFF
D gene: .
CDR3 length: 15
J gene: TRBJ2-2
V gene: TRBV6-4
clone size: .

CDR3 DNA: TGTGCCAGCTCAACTGGACGGGCAGGGCGGTACAATGAGCAGTTCTTC
CDR3 protein: CASSTGRAGRYNEQFF
D gene: .
CDR3 length: 16
J gene: TRBJ2-1
V gene: TRBV18
clone size: many

CDR3 DNA: TGTGCCTGGAGTGTAGCGGGGGGCTACACCTTC
CDR3 protein: CAWSVAGGYTF
D gene: .
CDR3 length: 11
J gene: TRBJ1-2
V gene: TRBV30
clone size: .

CDR3 DNA: TGTGCCAGCAGCCAGGGTTCCCAAGAGACCCAGTACTTC
CDR3 protein: CASSQGSQETQYF
D gene: .
CDR3 length: 13
J gene: TRBJ2-5
V gene: TRBV7-7
clone size: .

CDR3 DNA: TGTGCCAGCAGCCAAGATAGGTACTACTCACCCCTCCACTTT
CDR3 protein: CASSQDRYYSPLHF
D gene: .
CDR3 length: 14
J gene: TRBJ1-6
V gene: TRBV4-2
clone size: .

CDR3 DNA: TGTGCCAGCAGTTTAGCGGCGGGACGCTCCTACGAGCAGTACTTC
CDR3 protein: CASSLAAGRSYEQYF
D gene: .
CDR3 length: 15
J gene: TRBJ2-7
V gene: TRBV12-3/TRBV12-4
clone size: .

CDR3 DNA: TGTGCCACCCGGTGGGGAACTGGGGCCAACGTCCTGACTTTC
CDR3 protein: CATRWGTGANVLTF
D gene: .
CDR3 length: 14
J gene: TRBJ2-6
V gene: TRBV27
clone size: medium-sized

CDR3 DNA: TGTGCCAGCAGCCCTTACACAGATACGCAGTATTTT
CDR3 protein: CASSPYTDTQYF
D gene: .
CDR3 length: 12
J gene: TRBJ2-3
V gene: TRBV7-2
clone size: many

CDR3 DNA: TGTGCCAGTACCCCCAGAGGGGGAAACACTGAAGCTTTCTTT
CDR3 protein: CASTPRGGNTEAFF
D gene: .
CDR3 length: 14
J gene: TRBJ1-1
V gene: TRBV19
clone size: .

CDR3 DNA: TGTGCCAGCAGCTTATCGGGACAGGGGAACACCGGGGAGCTGTTTTTT
CDR3 protein: CASSLSGQGNTGELFF
D gene: TRBD1
CDR3 length: 16
J gene: TRBJ2-2
V gene: TRBV7-2
clone size: medium-sized

CDR3 DNA: TGCGCCAGCAGCGCCGTGGGCGGTGAAGCTTTCTTT
CDR3 protein: CASSAVGGEAFF
D gene: .
CDR3 length: 12
J gene: TRBJ1-1
V gene: TRBV5-1
clone size: .

CDR3 DNA: TGTGCCAGCAGCTTATCCCCTCCCAGGATGGGGGGCATAGCTTTCTTT
CDR3 protein: CASSLSPPRMGGIAFF
D gene: .
CDR3 length: 16
J gene: TRBJ1-1
V gene: TRBV7-3
clone size: medium-sized

CDR3 DNA: TGCAGTGCTGATTGGACTAGCGGGGCGGAGACCCAGTACTTC
CDR3 protein: CSADWTSGAETQYF
D gene: TRBD2
CDR3 length: 14
J gene: TRBJ2-5
V gene: TRBV20-1
clone size: .

CDR3 DNA: TGCAGTGCTAGAGGTCAGGGTGACACTGAAGCTTTCTTT
CDR3 protein: CSARGQGDTEAFF
D gene: .
CDR3 length: 13
J gene: TRBJ1-1
V gene: TRBV20-1
clone size: medium-sized

CDR3 DNA: TGTGCCACCAGCAAGGGGATTGGGGAGCTGTTTTTT
CDR3 protein: CATSKGIGELFF
D gene: .
CDR3 length: 12
J gene: TRBJ2-2
V gene: TRBV15
clone size: few

CDR3 DNA: TGTGCCTGGAGTGTAGAGGGGAAGGCCTGGAACACCGGGGAGCTGTTTTTT
CDR3 protein: CAWSVEGKAWNTGELFF
D gene: .
CDR3 length: 17
J gene: TRBJ2-2
V gene: TRBV30
clone size: .

CDR3 DNA: TGCAGTGCTATAAGTTACGGGGGAGGCACTGAAGCTTTCTTT
CDR3 protein: CSAISYGGGTEAFF
D gene: .
CDR3 length: 14
J gene: TRBJ1-1
V gene: TRBV20-1
clone size: many

CDR3 DNA: TGTGCCAGCAGCTTGCGGGACTTCCAAAGTTCACCCCTCCACTTT
CDR3 protein: CASSLRDFQSSPLHF
D gene: .
CDR3 length: 15
J gene: TRBJ1-6
V gene: TRBV11-2
clone size: medium-sized

CDR3 DNA: TGTGCCAGCAGCTTTGGTCCTTCAGATACGCAGTATTTT
CDR3 protein: CASSFGPSDTQYF
D gene: .
CDR3 length: 13
J gene: TRBJ2-3
V gene: TRBV11-3
clone size: .

CDR3 DNA: TGTGCCAGCACCCCAGGAGGGCCAAGGGGAGAGACCCAGTACTTC
CDR3 protein: CASTPGGPRGETQYF
D gene: .
CDR3 length: 15
J gene: TRBJ2-5
V gene: TRBV28
clone size: many

CDR3 DNA: TGTGCCACGGGCCCCAGGTACACTGAAGCTTTCTTT
CDR3 protein: CATGPRYTEAFF
D gene: .
CDR3 length: 12
J gene: TRBJ1-1
V gene: TRBV2
clone size: many